This entry features one T cell receptor (beta chain) sequence. The sample comes from a study of blood T cell repertoires in COVID-19. Overall study context: Sample material is recorded as cDNA or gDNA derived from T cells, B-cell-depleted T cells, or PBMCs.

TCRdb keeps only in-frame clones here, not all; method: immunoSEQ multiplex PCR. The sample carries around 470,000 clones, 90% recorded once. Germline CDR1 is LNHDA and CDR2 is SQIVND (reference sequence). CDR3 length equals 14 residues. After removal of 1 base from V and 5 bases from J, the junction contained 4 bases not matched to a gene. The chain employs TRBV19 and TRBJ2-5; 7 positions agree with TRBD2. The specimen was PBMCs or T cells enriched from blood (not recorded which). This sequence was found in a man between 18 and 35 years old who had recovered from COVID-19. CDR3 amino acids: CASSIGLALETQYF. The CDR3 DNA sequence: TGTGCCAGTAGTATAGGACTAGCCTTGGAGACCCAGTACTTC.